The T cell receptor (beta chain) described here comes from a study of cytomegalovirus exposure and HLA in healthy donors (dated by TCRdb to about 2017). General notes on the study: In an earlier analysis of roughly 500 of the donors, under 300 Gb of sequence data and 120 million or so unique TCR beta sequences from 150 million to 200 million T cells were reported. A later analysis re-examined previously published TCR beta repertoires from over 500 donors and added high-resolution HLA genotyping to investigate patterns of TCR occurrence. The later analysis used no new phenotypic data to find candidate immune exposures, relying instead on TCR beta sequences and their occurrence across donors. All discovery cohort repertoires had been generated using a single sequencing platform. High-throughput TCR immunosequencing, statistical association of individual TCRs with disease status, and machine learning were combined to predict cytomegalovirus infection status. Four to six DR-DQ haplotypes were handled as single units for association and clustering, since linkage in the cohort was strong. The study aimed to test whether cataloging public T cell receptors could reveal signatures of past pathogen exposure. To decide whether each TCR beta V gene segment behaved as functional or pseudogenic, an earlier analysis of 587 of the donors relied on high-throughput TCR beta sequencing. Using immunosequencing, the study profiled T cell repertoires from around 680 subjects and related those repertoires to cytomegalovirus serostatus. Class I and class II HLA loci were covered by the typing at four-digit resolution. Donor age, sex, ethnicity and CMV serostatus were compiled together with the repertoire data. Around 330 gigabases of sequencing data and around 80 million unique TCR sequences made up an early release that covered roughly 670 HLA-typed donors. Among some 410 genotyped donors of the cohort, an average of about 240,000 unique TCR beta nucleotide sequences were sequenced per donor, roughly 18% of them non-productive. The number of donors typed differed by locus, with 629-630 for A, B, C, DRB1 and DQB1, more than 500 for DQA1, 600 to 610 for DPA1, and 472 for DPB1. Genome-wide SNP genotypes for about 55% of the roughly 670 donors were used in a later genetic analysis, which treated that subset as a discovery cohort. Of the roughly 420 genotyped donors, 81% were placed in the genetic ancestry cluster associated with self-reported Caucasian donors. Along with the roughly 700-subject first cohort, a separate validation cohort of around 120 different subjects was used.

Study-wide findings and limitations: The authors suggested that the approach could potentially be extended to other disease states and immunological phenotypes. Correlated functional status among segregating V segments might reflect linkage disequilibrium, but an unknown experimental factor could not be ruled out. In an earlier analysis of about 600 of the donors, most TCR beta V segments appeared in productive rearrangements about 90% or about 30% of the time, broadly matching IMGT annotations. Across donors, most TCR sequences were observed very rarely, whereas some public TCRs were present in many individuals. HLA typing was unavailable for some donors at each locus, so association tests used only the typed subset. According to a later genetic analysis, donors in an Asian-associated ancestry cluster had fewer N-insertions in productive TCRs than the approximately 700-donor mean. In a later analysis, HLA-associated TCR beta chains were found to be more clonally expanded and to have lower generation probabilities than equally common non-associated chains. Most CMV-associated TCR beta chains appeared to be HLA-restricted in a later analysis, and the HLA associations seemed to be driven largely by CMV exposure. A later analysis associated roughly 17,000 TCR beta sequences with specific HLA alleles at a false discovery rate of 0.05. The study listed over 150 TCR beta chains as associated with cytomegalovirus. Cytomegalovirus status was reported to be diagnosed by the classifier with high specificity and sensitivity in both the original and validation cohorts. For the cohort, immune exposure information was limited to CMV serostatus. In a later genetic analysis, a missense DCLRE1C variant was associated with V-gene and J-gene trimming of TCR beta chains, and the association was replicated in an independent cohort. A further reported finding was that TCR beta sequences accurately predicted the HLA-A and HLA-B alleles for most subjects in the first cohort. A cluster of highly shared sequence variants was judged likely to represent a technical artifact of the sequencing pipeline. In this cohort, only TCR beta chains were sequenced, and detectable features were limited by the absence of alpha or paired-chain data. According to a later analysis, parvovirus B19, influenza, CMV and Epstein-Barr virus appeared linked to several top co-occurrence clusters. Three of the identified cytomegalovirus-associated TCR beta chains were confirmed in vitro to be specific for cytomegalovirus antigens. Because counts were too low, roughly 16 rarely observed V segments, including chromosome 9 orphons, were excluded from the earlier analysis of 587 of the donors. Strong co-occurrence of HLA alleles, especially DR and DQ, made assigning TCR associations to individual alleles difficult. According to a later analysis, TCR association rates differed among HLA loci, with DRB1 alleles showing the most associated TCRs and HLA-C alleles showing the fewest. Sequencing depth was assumed to be roughly uniform across donors in the presence/absence analyses, though that assumption may not hold.

The library was generated by the immunoSEQ multiplex PCR assay. A mixture of 60 forward primers for TCR Vbeta segments and 13 reverse primers for TCR Jbeta segments was used in the multiplex PCR. Amplification of the CDR3 region of rearranged TCR beta genes was performed with a multiplex PCR assay on genomic DNA. The Illumina HiSeq System was used to sequence the amplified TCR beta libraries as 87-base-pair reads. From the authors' description of their analysis: A later analysis tallied around 82 million unique TCR beta chains across the 666 repertoires, and roughly 11 million of those chains were shared by two or more donors. A nearest-neighbor algorithm error-corrected the raw reads and collapsed the reads into unique sequences, merging closely related sequences to remove PCR and sequencing errors. CDR3 sequences were aligned to IMGT reference sequences to assign V, D and J gene segments. Each retained sequence needed at least a six-nucleotide match to both a V gene segment and a J gene segment. Rearrangements were classified as productive when the CDR3 lacked stop codons and remained in frame with V and J, and all other rearrangements were classified as non-productive. CDR3 was defined according to IMGT convention as the region running from the second conserved V-encoded cysteine to the conserved J-encoded phenylalanine. In an earlier analysis of around 570 of the donors, sequences lacking an unambiguous match to a single V gene segment were excluded. In an earlier analysis of several hundred of the donors, a V segment was called functional when productive rearrangements were above 56.7%, and segregating when the standard deviation between donors exceeded 5%. A statistical classification framework was developed to diagnose cytomegalovirus status using the catalog of TCR beta chain sequences. In a later analysis, TCR nucleotide sequences were compared against IMGT/GENE-DB human TR gene sequences so that V and J genes could be assigned. The TCRdist pipeline was used in a later analysis to assign CDR3 sequences and most-parsimonious VDJ recombination scenarios. A later analysis defined each TCR beta chain by its CDR3 amino acid sequence plus V-gene family, and excluded reads lacking a unique V-gene family. In a later analysis, fewer than 650 highly shared, low-generation-probability nucleotide sequences were removed to address suspected cross-contamination and a sequencing artifact. For each public chain, a later analysis derived a clonal expansion index from normalized ranks of inferred template counts within each repertoire. Generation probabilities in a later analysis came from a VDJ recombination model fitted to out-of-frame rearrangements, and those results were checked against IGoR. In a later analysis, TCR-TCR, TCR-HLA and TCR-CMV co-occurrence was scored with hypergeometric tests, and a repertoire-size bias correction was applied to TCR pairs. False discovery rates were estimated in a later analysis by permuting HLA or CMV assignments 20 times. In a later analysis, co-occurring TCRs were grouped using DBSCAN, with TCRdist sequence similarity added in when clustering inside HLA-allele-positive subsets. For co-occurrence clustering, repertoires with fewer than 30,000 or more than 120,000 public chains were excluded, along with four to six repertoires with anomalous nucleotide sharing. TCRdb re-hosts the immuneACCESS table, in-frame sequences only. Its copies lack some clones; in the studies checked, an unresolved V gene accounts for under half of them, and the cause for the rest is not known. V, J and clone size are taken as reported in that table, and D and trimming were inferred from the DNA itself. The sample table shows 90,000 to 150,000 clones, and over 65% are seen once. The top ten clonotypes cover around a tenth of the sample.

This clone showed up just a few times. Its recognized antigen is unknown. No much larger clonotype is one base removed from it; base qualities were not supplied. The cohort was made up of roughly 670 healthy bone marrow donors. At the time of sampling, every cohort member was nominally healthy, though immune exposures that went unrecorded were likely present. The donor tested CMV seropositive and was one of the 289 seropositive cohort members. Each donor provided a peripheral blood sample, and peripheral blood mononuclear cells were used for TCR beta sequencing. The Qiagen DNeasy Blood Extraction Kit was used to extract genomic DNA from the blood cell samples. The sample taken for sequencing was PBMCs. The receptor was isolated from a woman in her forties or fifties in good health and CMV-seropositive.

The sequenced DNA is TGTGCCAGTAGAGGAACCAGCGGGAGATCGAATGAGCAGTTCTTC. Its translation reads: CASRGTSGRSNEQFF. This chain is built from TRBV19 and TRBJ2-1; 8 bases in the middle match TRBD2. From V the trimming removes 6 bases and from J it removes 7 bases, while the gene matches leave 11 bases of the junction unaccounted for. CDR1 is given as LNHDA and CDR2 as SQIVND, both from the germline V gene (reference sequence). From the cysteine up to the phenylalanine, the CDR3 has a length of 15 residues. The read is trimmed to its CDR3 DNA, 45 bases read in frame from base 1. This CDR3, with the reference TRBV19 and TRBJ2-1 proteins standing in past its ends, gives the full variable domain DGGITQSPKYLFRKEGQNVTLSCEQNLNHDAMYWYRQDPGQGLRLIYYSQIVNDFQKGDIAEGYSVSREKKESFPLTVTSAQKNPTAFYLCASRGTSGRSNEQFFGPGTRLTVL.